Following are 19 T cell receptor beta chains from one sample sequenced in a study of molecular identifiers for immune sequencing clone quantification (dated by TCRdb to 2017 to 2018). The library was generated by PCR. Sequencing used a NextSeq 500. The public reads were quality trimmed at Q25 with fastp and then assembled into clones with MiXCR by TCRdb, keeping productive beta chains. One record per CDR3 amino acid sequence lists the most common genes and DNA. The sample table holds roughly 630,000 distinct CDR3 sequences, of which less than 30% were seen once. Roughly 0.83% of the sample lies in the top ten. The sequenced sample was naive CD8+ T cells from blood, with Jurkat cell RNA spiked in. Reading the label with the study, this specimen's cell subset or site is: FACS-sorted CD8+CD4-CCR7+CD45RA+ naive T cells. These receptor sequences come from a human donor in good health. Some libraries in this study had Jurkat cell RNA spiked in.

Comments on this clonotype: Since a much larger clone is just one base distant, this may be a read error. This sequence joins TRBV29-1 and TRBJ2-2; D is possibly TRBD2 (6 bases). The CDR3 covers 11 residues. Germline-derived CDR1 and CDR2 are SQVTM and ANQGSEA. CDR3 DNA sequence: TGCAGCGTTGCGAGCACCGGGGGGCTGTTTTTT. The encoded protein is CSVASTGGLFF.

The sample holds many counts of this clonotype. The CDR3 here is CASTPFTVMNTEAFF. The CDR3 DNA reads TGTGCCAGCACCCCCTTCACAGTCATGAACACTGAAGCTTTCTTT. The chain combines TRBV6-1 with TRBJ1-1; D not resolved. Trimming cost V 7 bases and J 0 bases, with 15 bases left between them. CDR3 length: 15 amino acids. CDR1 and CDR2 from the germline V gene are MNHNS and SASEGT.

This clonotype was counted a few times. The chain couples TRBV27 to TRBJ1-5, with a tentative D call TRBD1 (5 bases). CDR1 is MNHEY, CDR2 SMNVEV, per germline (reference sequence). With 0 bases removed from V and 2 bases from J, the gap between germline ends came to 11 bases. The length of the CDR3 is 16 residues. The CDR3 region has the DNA TGTGCCAGCAGTTTATCCGGGGACGGCGGCAATCAGCCCCAGCATTTT. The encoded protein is CASSLSGDGGNQPQHF.

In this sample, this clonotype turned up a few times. CDR3 amino acids: CASTSGPGQKSHF. DNA of the CDR3: TGTGCCAGCACCTCGGGGCCGGGGCAAAAGTCGCATTTT. The chain combines TRBV12-3 or TRBV12-4 with TRBJ1-5; possibly TRBD1 for D (5 bases). CDR3 length: 13 amino acids. V was cut by 7 bases and J by 15 bases, with 22 bases left in between.

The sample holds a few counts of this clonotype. CDR3 sequence (DNA): TGTGCCAGCAGCTTGGTGACAGGGGTTAACGAAAAACTGTTTTTT. Translation gives CASSLVTGVNEKLFF. The chain employs TRBV7-9 and TRBJ1-4; TRBD1 matches at 8 bases. The V segment lost 3 bases and the J segment 8 bases; nucleotides outside the gene matches: 8. The CDR3 is 15 residues long. Germline V gives CDR1 SEHNR, CDR2 FQNEAQ (reference sequence).

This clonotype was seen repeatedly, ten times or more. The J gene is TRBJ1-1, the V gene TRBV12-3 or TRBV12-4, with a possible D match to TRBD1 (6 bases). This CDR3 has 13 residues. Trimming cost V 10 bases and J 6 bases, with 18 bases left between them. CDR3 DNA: TGTGCCACAACCGGCGGGGGCCCTGCTGAAGCTTTCTTT. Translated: CATTGGGPAEAFF.

CDR3 in amino acids: CASSPLPAGTDYNEQFF. The CDR3 region has the DNA TGTGCCAGCAGCCCCCTACCGGCAGGGACCGATTACAATGAGCAGTTCTTC. The chain links TRBV7-2 to TRBJ2-1; either TRBD1 or TRBD2 may supply D (5 bases each). CDR3 size: 17 residues. The V gene lost 5 bases and the J gene lost 4 bases, with 21 bases spanning the gap. Germline lookup yields CDR1 SGHTA and CDR2 FQGNSA.

CDR3 amino acids: CASSQYFLGQGKTGELFF. The CDR3 region has the DNA TGCGCCAGCAGCCAATACTTCCTGGGACAGGGAAAAACCGGGGAGCTGTTTTTT. The chain couples TRBV4-1 to TRBJ2-2; 9 bases match TRBD1. The CDR3 sequence is 18 residues long. V shed 2 bases and J 5 bases; nucleotides not matched to a gene: 12. The germline gives CDR1 MGHRA, CDR2 YSYEKL.

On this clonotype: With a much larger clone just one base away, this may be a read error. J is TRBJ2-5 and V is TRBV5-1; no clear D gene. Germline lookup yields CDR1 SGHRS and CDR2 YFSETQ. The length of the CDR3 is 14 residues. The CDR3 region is CASSLVTDEEAQYF. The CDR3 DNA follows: TGCGCCAGCAGCTTGGTAACGGATGAAGAGGCCCAGTACTTC.

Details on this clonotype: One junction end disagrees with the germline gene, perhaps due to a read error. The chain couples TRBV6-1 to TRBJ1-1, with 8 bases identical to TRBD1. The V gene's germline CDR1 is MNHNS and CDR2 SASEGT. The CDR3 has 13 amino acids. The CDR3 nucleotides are TGTGCCAGCAGGGACAGGGTAAGGACTGAAGCTTCCTTT. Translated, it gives CASRDRVRTEASF.

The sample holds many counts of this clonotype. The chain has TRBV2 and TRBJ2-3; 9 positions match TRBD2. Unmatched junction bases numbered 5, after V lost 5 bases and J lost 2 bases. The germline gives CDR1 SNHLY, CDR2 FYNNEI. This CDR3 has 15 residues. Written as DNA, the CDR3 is TGTGCCAGCAGTCGGGGACTAGCTAACACAGATACGCAGTATTTT. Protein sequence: CASSRGLANTDTQYF.

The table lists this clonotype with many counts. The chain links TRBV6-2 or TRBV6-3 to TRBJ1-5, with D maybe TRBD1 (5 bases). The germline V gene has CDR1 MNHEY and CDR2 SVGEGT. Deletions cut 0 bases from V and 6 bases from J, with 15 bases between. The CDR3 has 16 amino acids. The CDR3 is CASSYSLQGNRQPQHF. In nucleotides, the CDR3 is TGTGCCAGCAGTTACTCGTTGCAGGGAAATCGTCAGCCCCAGCATTTT.

CDR3 nucleotide sequence: TGTGCCAGCAGTTTTGGCTGGACTAGCTACTCCGAGCAGTTCTTC. This sequence encodes CASSFGWTSYSEQFF. V gene TRBV12-3 or TRBV12-4 combines with J gene TRBJ2-1; 8 bases line up with TRBD2. The junction had 11 bases not matched to a gene; V was cut back by 3 bases and J by 10 bases. The CDR3 runs 15 residues.

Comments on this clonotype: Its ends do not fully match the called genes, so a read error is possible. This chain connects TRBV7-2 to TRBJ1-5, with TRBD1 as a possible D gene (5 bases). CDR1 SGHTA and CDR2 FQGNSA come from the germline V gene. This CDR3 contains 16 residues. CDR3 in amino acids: CASSLDVGTVNQPPHF. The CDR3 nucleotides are TGTGCCAGCAGCTTAGATGTCGGGACCGTCAATCAGCCCCCGCATTTT.

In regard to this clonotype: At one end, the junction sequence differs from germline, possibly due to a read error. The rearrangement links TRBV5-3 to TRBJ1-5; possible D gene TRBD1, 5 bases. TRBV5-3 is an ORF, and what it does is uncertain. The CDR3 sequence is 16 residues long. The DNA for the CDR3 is TGTGCCAGCAGCTTGGTGTGGCAGGGTAGCAATCAGCCCCAGCATTTT. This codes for CASSLVWQGSNQPQHF.

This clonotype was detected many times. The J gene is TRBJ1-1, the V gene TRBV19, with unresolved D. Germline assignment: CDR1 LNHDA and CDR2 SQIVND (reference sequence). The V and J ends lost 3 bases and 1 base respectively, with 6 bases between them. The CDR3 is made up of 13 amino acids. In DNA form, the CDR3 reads TGTGCCAGTAGTATGGGTACGAACACTGAAGCTTTCTTT. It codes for CASSMGTNTEAFF.

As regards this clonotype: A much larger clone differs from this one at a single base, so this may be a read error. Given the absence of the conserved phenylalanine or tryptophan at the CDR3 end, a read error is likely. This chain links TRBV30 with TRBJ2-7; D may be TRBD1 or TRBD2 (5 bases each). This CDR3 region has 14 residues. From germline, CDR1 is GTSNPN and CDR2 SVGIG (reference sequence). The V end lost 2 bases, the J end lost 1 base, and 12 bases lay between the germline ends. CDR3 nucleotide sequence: TGTGCCTGGAGTCCCGGGACGTCATCCTACGAGCAGTACTCC. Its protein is CAWSPGTSSYEQYS.

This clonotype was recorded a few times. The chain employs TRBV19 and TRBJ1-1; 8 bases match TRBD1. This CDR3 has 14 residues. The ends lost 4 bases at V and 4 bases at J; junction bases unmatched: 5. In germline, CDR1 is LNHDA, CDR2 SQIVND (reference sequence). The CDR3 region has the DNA TGTGCCAGTAGTACCGGGACAGGCGCCACTGAAGCTTTCTTT. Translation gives CASSTGTGATEAFF.

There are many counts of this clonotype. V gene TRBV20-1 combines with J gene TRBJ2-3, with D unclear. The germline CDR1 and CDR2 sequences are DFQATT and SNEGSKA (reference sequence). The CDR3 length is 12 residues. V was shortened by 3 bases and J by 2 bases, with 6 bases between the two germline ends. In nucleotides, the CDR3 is TGCAGTGCTAGTTTCCTCACAGATACGCAGTATTTT. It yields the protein CSASFLTDTQYF.